This is a list of T cell receptor beta chains from one sample in a study of CD8+ T cells in alopecia areata. Libraries were prepared by immunoSEQ multiplex PCR; TCRdb keeps only in-frame clonotypes and omits some of them. There are about 200,000 clones in the sample; around three fifths occur only once, and around 4.3% lies in the top ten. The input for sequencing was CD4+ T cells sorted from blood, taken at week 4, from a patient treated with tofacitinib. These TCRs come from a human donor with alopecia areata. Both conserved end residues are part of each CDR3. Expanded clones get a size class; other rows say once, few or many, or leave the size out.

TRBV6-5 | 16 | few | CASSYSKQGDGYGYTF
TRBV27 | 13 | NA | CASRKDRRIEAFF
TRBV9 | 16 | NA | CASSVAPGGNTGELFF
TRBV2 | 11 | once | CASIWDGKLFF
TRBV30 | 15 | few | CAWIGSSGTLAGYTF
TRBV29-1 | 14 | NA | CSVEREYTPETQYF
TRBV28 | 12 | few | CASSLGTYEQYF
TRBV7-9 | 13 | NA | CASSSSITGELFF
TRBV7-2 | 14 | NA | CASSLVGTDYGYTF
TRBV9 | 14 | once | CASSVALSGQRLSF
TRBV29-1 | 13 | NA | CSGVEAAGREQYF
TRBV18 | 15 | NA | CASSPSTGRSDIQYF
TRBV6-5 | 15 | NA | CASSRLEEGINEQYF
TRBV4-3 | 16 | NA | CASSQDLGQAFYGYTF
TRBV4-2 | 15 | NA | CASSQEGNRLYEQYF
TRBV30 | 15 | few | CAWSVLAGSYNEQFF
TRBV29-1 | 16 | NA | CSVEASSGGHYNEQFF
TRBV5-5 | 14 | NA | CASSKGQDTNIQYF